This TCR beta chain was sequenced in a study of blood T cell repertoires in COVID-19. At the level of the study: COVID-19 samples, acute and convalescent, were from the United States, Italy and Spain. T cells, B-cell-depleted T cells, or PBMCs supplied cDNA or gDNA.

V was pared by 6 bases and J by 15 bases, with 10 bases of the junction left unmatched. The CDR3 is 12 residues long. CDR1 is SNHLY and CDR2 is FYNNEI in the germline V gene. How the authors handled the data: Reference gene primer amplification gave nucleated cell count estimates. TCRdb's copy holds only in-frame clones and misses some; the assay was immunoSEQ multiplex PCR. The V and J calls and clone size come from that table; D and trimming were worked out from the DNA. The sample lists some 45,000 clones, 85% to 90% occurring once. The sample was peripheral blood. The source of this sequence is a human donor in a cohort sampled during active COVID-19. The chain employs TRBV2 and TRBJ2-1; the match to TRBD1 covers 8 bases. CDR3 bases: TGTGCCAGCAGCCCTAGGACAGGGAATAGGTTCTTC. Its protein product is CASSPRTGNRFF. The whole variable domain, remainder taken from reference TRBV2 and TRBJ2-1, is EPEVTQTPSHQVTQMGQEVILRCVPISNHLYFYWYRQILGQKVEFLVSFYNNEISEKSEIFDDQFSVERPDGSNFTLKIRSTKLEDSAMYFCASSPRTGNRFFGPGTRLTVL.